This T cell receptor beta chain is drawn from a study of shared clonotypes between healthy human individuals. Only one count was recorded for this clone. Its antigen is unknown. Profiling relied on immunoSEQ multiplex PCR, and the TCRdb table lists in-frame clones only, not all of them. Altogether fewer than 1.4 million clones are present, about four fifths being singletons, with the ten largest covering more than 0.55%. Study-wide results and caveats: On the whole, naive subsets had larger estimated richness than memory subsets had.

Free of recent acute infections or vaccinations, the donors were healthy HIV-negative adults. The source of this sequence is a man aged 18 to 29 in good health. Some clones in this sample may be carry-over from other donors' samples. The specimen was memory CD4+ T cells from PBMCs. The subset is: CD45RA-negative fraction.

The CDR3 nucleotides are TGTGCCAGCAGTCTTATAGCGGGAGGACGCTACGAGCAGTACTTC. It yields the protein CASSLIAGGRYEQYF. The chain joins TRBV28 to TRBJ2-7, with 10 bases lining up with TRBD2. The germline V gene encodes CDR1 MDHEN and CDR2 SYDVKM. V lost 5 bases to trimming and J lost 3 bases; unmatched junction nucleotides: 7. The CDR3 extends over 15 amino acids.